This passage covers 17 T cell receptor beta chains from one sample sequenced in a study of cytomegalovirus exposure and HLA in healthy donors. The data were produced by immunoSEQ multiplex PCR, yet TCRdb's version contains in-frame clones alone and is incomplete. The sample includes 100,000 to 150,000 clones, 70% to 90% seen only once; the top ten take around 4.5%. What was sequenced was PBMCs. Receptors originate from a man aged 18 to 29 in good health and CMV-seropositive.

The chain's CDR3 is CASRQAGTEAFF. In DNA, the CDR3 is TGTGCCAGTCGACAGGCAGGCACTGAAGCTTTCTTT. The chain uses TRBV16 and TRBJ1-1, with TRBD1 as a possible D gene (6 bases). V gave up 9 bases and J gave up 4 bases, with 12 bases separating them. Per the germline V gene, CDR1 is KGHSY and CDR2 is FQNENV. This CDR3 is built from 12 residues.

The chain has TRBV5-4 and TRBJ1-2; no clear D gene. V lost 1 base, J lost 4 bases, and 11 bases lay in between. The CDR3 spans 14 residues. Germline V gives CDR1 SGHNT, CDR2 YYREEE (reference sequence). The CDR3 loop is CASSLLEGGYGYTF. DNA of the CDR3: TGTGCCAGCAGCTTGTTGGAGGGCGGCTATGGCTACACCTTC. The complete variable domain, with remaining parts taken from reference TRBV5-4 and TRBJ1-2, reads ETGVTQSPTHLIKTRGQQVTLRCSSQSGHNTVSWYQQALGQGPQFIFQYYREEENGRGNFPPRFSGLQFPNYSSELNVNALELDDSALYLCASSLLEGGYGYTFGSGTRLTVV.

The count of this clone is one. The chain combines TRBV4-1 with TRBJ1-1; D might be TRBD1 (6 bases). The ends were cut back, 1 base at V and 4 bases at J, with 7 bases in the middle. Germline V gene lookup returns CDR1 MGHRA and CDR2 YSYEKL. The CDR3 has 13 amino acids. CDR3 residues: CASSQVQGTEAFF. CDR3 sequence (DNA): TGCGCCAGCAGCCAAGTACAGGGCACTGAAGCTTTCTTT.

The CDR3 DNA is TGTGCCAGCAGCTTGGCGTTTGGGGGCGCGGGCCACGAGCAGTACTTC. The encoded protein is CASSLAFGGAGHEQYF. The chain carries TRBV5-4 and TRBJ2-7, with a possible D match to TRBD1 (6 bases). V was shortened by 0 bases and J by 5 bases, with 18 bases between the two germline ends. CDR3 length: 16 amino acids. Germline CDR1 is SGHNT and CDR2 is YYREEE (reference sequence).

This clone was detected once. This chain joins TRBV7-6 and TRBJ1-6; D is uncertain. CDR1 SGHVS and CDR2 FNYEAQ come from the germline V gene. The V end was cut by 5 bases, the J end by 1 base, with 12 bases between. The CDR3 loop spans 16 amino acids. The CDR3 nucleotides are TGTGCCAGCAGCCCGGACTTAGCATCCTATAATTCACCCCTCCACTTT. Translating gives CASSPDLASYNSPLHF.

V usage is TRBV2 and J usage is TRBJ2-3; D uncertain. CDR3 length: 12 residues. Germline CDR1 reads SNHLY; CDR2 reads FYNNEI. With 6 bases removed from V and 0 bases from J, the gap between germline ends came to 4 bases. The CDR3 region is CASSPSTDTQYF. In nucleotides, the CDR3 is TGTGCCAGCAGCCCTAGCACAGATACGCAGTATTTT.

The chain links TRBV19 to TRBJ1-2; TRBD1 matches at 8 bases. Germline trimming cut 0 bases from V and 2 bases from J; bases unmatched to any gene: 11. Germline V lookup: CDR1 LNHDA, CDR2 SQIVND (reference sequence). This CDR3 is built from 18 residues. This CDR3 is CASSIDLTGVFPNYGYTF. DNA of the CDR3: TGTGCCAGTAGTATAGATTTGACAGGGGTGTTTCCGAACTATGGCTACACCTTC.

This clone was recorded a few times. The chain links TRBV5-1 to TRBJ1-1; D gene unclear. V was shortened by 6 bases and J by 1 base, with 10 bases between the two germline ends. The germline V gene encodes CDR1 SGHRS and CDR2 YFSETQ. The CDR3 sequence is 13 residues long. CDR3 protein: CASTTRQNTEAFF. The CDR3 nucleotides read TGCGCCAGCACGACGCGACAGAACACTGAAGCTTTCTTT.

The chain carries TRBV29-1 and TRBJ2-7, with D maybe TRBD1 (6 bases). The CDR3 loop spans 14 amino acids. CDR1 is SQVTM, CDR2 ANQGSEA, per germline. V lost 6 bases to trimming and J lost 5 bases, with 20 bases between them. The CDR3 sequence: CSVVLIGTIHEQYF. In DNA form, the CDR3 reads TGCAGCGTCGTTCTCATCGGGACAATTCACGAGCAGTACTTC.

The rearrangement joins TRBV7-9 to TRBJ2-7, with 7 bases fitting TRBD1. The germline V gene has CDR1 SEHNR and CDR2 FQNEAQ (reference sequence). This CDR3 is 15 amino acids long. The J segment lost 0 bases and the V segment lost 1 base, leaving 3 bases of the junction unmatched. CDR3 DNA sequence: TGTGCCAGCAGCTTAGAAGACAGGGCCTCCTACGAGCAGTACTTC. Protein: CASSLEDRASYEQYF.

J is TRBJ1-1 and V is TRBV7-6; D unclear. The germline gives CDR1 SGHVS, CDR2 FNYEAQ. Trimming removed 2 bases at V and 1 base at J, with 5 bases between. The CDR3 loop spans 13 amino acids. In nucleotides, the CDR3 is TGTGCCAGCAGCTTATCTAAGAACACTGAAGCTTTCTTT. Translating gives CASSLSKNTEAFF.

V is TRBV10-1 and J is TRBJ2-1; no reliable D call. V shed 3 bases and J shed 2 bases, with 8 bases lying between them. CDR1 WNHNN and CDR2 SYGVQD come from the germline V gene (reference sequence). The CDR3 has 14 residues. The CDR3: CASSEPPAYNEQFF. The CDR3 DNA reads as TGCGCCAGCAGTGAACCCCCAGCCTACAATGAGCAGTTCTTC.

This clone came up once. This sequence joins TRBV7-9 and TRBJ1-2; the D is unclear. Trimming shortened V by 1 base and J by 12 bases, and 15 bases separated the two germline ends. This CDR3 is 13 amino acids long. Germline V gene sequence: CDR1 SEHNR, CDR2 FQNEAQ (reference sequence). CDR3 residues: CASSLVGLDGNTF. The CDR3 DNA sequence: TGTGCCAGCAGCTTAGTCGGGCTCGACGGGAACACCTTC.

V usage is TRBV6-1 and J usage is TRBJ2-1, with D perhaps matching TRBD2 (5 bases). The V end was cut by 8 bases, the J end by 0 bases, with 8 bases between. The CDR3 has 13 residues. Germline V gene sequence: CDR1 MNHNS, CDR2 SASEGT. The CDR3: CASQAVSYNEQFF. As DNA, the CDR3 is TGTGCCAGCCAAGCGGTCTCCTACAATGAGCAGTTCTTC.

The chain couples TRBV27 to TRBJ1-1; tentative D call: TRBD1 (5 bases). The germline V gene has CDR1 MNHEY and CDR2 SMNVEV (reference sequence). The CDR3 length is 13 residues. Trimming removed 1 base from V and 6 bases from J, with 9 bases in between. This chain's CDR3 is CASSLLAGPEAFF. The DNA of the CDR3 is TGTGCCAGCAGTTTATTGGCGGGACCTGAAGCTTTCTTT.

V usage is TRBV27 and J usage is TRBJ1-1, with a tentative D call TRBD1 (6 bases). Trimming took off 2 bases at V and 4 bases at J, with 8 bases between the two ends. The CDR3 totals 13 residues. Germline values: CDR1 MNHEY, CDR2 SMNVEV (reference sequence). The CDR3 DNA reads TGTGCCAGCAGTTTAGGACAGAGCACTGAAGCTTTCTTT. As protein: CASSLGQSTEAFF.

The CDR3 here is CASSGQGQQFF. The CDR3 DNA reads TGCGCCAGCAGTGGGCAGGGCCAGCAGTTCTTC. V usage is TRBV10-2 and J usage is TRBJ2-1, with TRBD1 as a possible D gene (5 bases). V was cut by 4 bases and J by 11 bases, with 9 bases left in between. CDR1 and CDR2 (germline): WSHSY, SAAADI. The CDR3 is made up of 11 amino acids.